These 30 T cell receptor beta chains were sequenced from one sample in a study of blood T cell repertoires in COVID-19. The data were produced by immunoSEQ multiplex PCR, yet TCRdb's version contains in-frame clones alone and is incomplete. This sample carries about 270,000 clones, 81% of them seen once, and the ten largest clones take about 2.9%. Material: peripheral blood. These receptors were collected from a woman between 55 and 75 years old with active or convalescent COVID-19.

This clone was seen a single time. This chain connects TRBV4-2 to TRBJ2-1; D not certain. The CDR3 totals 15 residues. V lost 0 bases to trimming and J lost 0 bases, with 6 bases between them. Germline V lookup: CDR1 LGHNA, CDR2 YNFKEQ. The CDR3 coding sequence is TGTGCCAGCAGCCAAGATCACGGCTCCTACAATGAGCAGTTCTTC. Protein sequence: CASSQDHGSYNEQFF.

The table lists this clone with a count of one. The rearrangement links TRBV3-1 (or the pseudogene TRBV3-2) to TRBJ1-2; D perhaps matches TRBD1 (6 bases). The CDR3 has 13 amino acids. V was cut by 6 bases and J by 4 bases, with 12 bases left in between. Germline CDR1 reads LGHDT; CDR2 reads YNNKEL (reference sequence). The DNA for the CDR3 is TGTGCCAGCAGTGTACAGGGAACCTATGGCTACACCTTC. Protein: CASSVQGTYGYTF.

The V gene is TRBV24-1, the J gene TRBJ2-3, with 12 positions matching TRBD2. After removal of 4 bases from V and 3 bases from J, the junction contained 4 bases not matched to a gene. Germline V gene lookup returns CDR1 KGHDR and CDR2 SFDVKD. The CDR3 is 16 amino acids. The CDR3 is CATSDATSGGTDTQYF. The CDR3 region has the DNA TGTGCCACCAGTGACGCCACTAGCGGGGGGACAGATACGCAGTATTTT.

The V and J genes are TRBV10-3 and TRBJ2-5; 10 bases match TRBD2. The junction had 11 bases not matched to a gene; V was cut back by 8 bases and J by 5 bases. Looked up from germline, CDR1 is ENHRY and CDR2 is SYGVKD. The CDR3 is 15 amino acids. The CDR3 region is CAIALAGAQGETQYF. For the CDR3, the DNA is TGTGCCATCGCGCTAGCGGGGGCCCAGGGGGAGACCCAGTACTTC.

This clone was seen many times. This chain joins TRBV10-1 and TRBJ2-2, with 8 bases aligning to TRBD1. Germline assignment: CDR1 WNHNN and CDR2 SYGVQD (reference sequence). CDR3 length: 16 residues. V shed 4 bases, J shed 0 bases, and the junction held 4 bases outside the gene matches. The chain's CDR3 is CASSGGQVTNTGELFF. The CDR3 region has the DNA TGCGCCAGCAGTGGGGGACAGGTGACGAACACCGGGGAGCTGTTTTTT.

J is TRBJ2-2 and V is TRBV5-6, with no clear D. V was cut by 1 base and J by 5 bases, with 6 bases left in between. This CDR3 contains 13 residues. Germline loops: CDR1 SGHDT, CDR2 YYEEEE. For the CDR3, the DNA is TGTGCCAGCAGCTTGCTACCGACCGGGGAGCTGTTTTTT. It specifies CASSLLPTGELFF. The full variable domain, its missing parts supplied by reference TRBV5-6 and TRBJ2-2, is DAGVTQSPTHLIKTRGQQVTLRCSPKSGHDTVSWYQQALGQGPQFIFQYYEEEERQRGNFPDRFSGHQFPNYSSELNVNALLLGDSALYLCASSLLPTGELFFGEGSRLTVL.

The rearrangement links TRBV6-5 to TRBJ1-1; the D gene is possibly TRBD1 (6 bases). V was trimmed by 5 bases and J by 4 bases, leaving 14 bases between them. CDR3 size: 14 residues. Per the germline V gene, CDR1 is MNHEY and CDR2 is SVGAGI. CDR3 region: CASSLEVGATEAFF. The DNA for the CDR3 is TGTGCCAGCAGTCTTGAGGTGGGGGCCACTGAAGCTTTCTTT.

The CDR3 nucleotides are TGTGCCAGCAGAACCGCCGGACAGGGCGATCAGCCCCAGCATTTT. It translates to CASRTAGQGDQPQHF. The chain recombines TRBV28 with TRBJ1-5; 8 bases agree with TRBD1. Germline assignment: CDR1 MDHEN and CDR2 SYDVKM. This CDR3 has 15 amino acids. Germline trimming cut 6 bases from V and 5 bases from J; bases unmatched to any gene: 9.

This clone was recorded once. The chain links TRBV10-3 to TRBJ1-2; D gene ambiguous. The CDR3 contains 14 residues. Trimming shortened V by 4 bases and J by 2 bases, and 11 bases separated the two germline ends. Per the germline V gene, CDR1 is ENHRY and CDR2 is SYGVKD. CDR3 protein: CAISVEPSNYGYTF. The CDR3 nucleotides are TGTGCCATCAGTGTGGAGCCCAGCAACTATGGCTACACCTTC.

The CDR3 loop is CASRRGGAQESGYTF. DNA of the CDR3: TGTGCCAGCAGAAGGGGGGGGGCGCAGGAGTCTGGCTACACCTTC. J is TRBJ1-2 and V is TRBV6-5; D possibly corresponds to TRBD1 (6 bases). V was shortened by 6 bases and J by 7 bases, with 21 bases between the two germline ends. The CDR3 contains 15 residues. Germline loops: CDR1 MNHEY, CDR2 SVGAGI.

This clone appeared a few times. The chain recombines TRBV7-2 with TRBJ1-6; 10 nucleotides align to TRBD1. CDR3 length equals 17 residues. Germline loops: CDR1 SGHTA, CDR2 FQGNSA. The V segment lost 2 bases and the J segment 2 bases; nucleotides outside the gene matches: 3. CDR3 loop: CASSLRTGGTYNSPLHF. The CDR3 coding sequence is TGTGCCAGCAGCTTACGGACAGGGGGTACCTATAATTCACCCCTCCACTTT.

As regards this clone: The junction differs from germline at one of its ends, possibly a read error. The J gene is TRBJ1-1, the V gene TRBV29-1; possible D gene TRBD1, 5 bases. The CDR3 runs to 12 residues. The germline CDR1 and CDR2 sequences are SQVTM and ANQGSEA. The CDR3 nucleotides read TGCAGCGTCAAAGGGGCGAACCCTGAAGCTTTCTTT. It translates to CSVKGANPEAFF.

This clone was seen once. The chain carries TRBV18 and TRBJ1-1; 7 bases line up with TRBD1. Germline V lookup: CDR1 KGHSH, CDR2 LQKENI. The CDR3 spans 16 residues. With 2 bases clipped from V and 1 base from J, the junction kept 7 bases outside the gene matches. DNA for the CDR3: TGTGCCAGCTCACCAACCGCCCGGACAGGGAACACTGAAGCTTTCTTT. This translates into CASSPTARTGNTEAFF.

The chain is built from TRBV4-3 and TRBJ1-3; D gene uncertain. The germline V gene encodes CDR1 LGHNA and CDR2 YSLEER. Between the trimmed V and J ends, which lost 1 base and 2 bases, there was a span of 12 bases. CDR3 length equals 16 residues. CDR3 sequence reads: CASSQGGVGTGNTIYF. CDR3 coding DNA: TGCGCCAGCAGCCAAGGGGGAGTAGGCACTGGAAACACCATATATTTT.

The chain links TRBV12-5 to TRBJ1-2, with a weak D call TRBD1 (6 bases). CDR3 length equals 13 residues. Germline V gene data show CDR1 as LGHNT and CDR2 as FRNRAP. V was pared by 1 base and J by 8 bases, with 11 bases between. CDR3 protein: CASGLAGAHGYTF. CDR3 DNA: TGTGCTAGTGGTTTGGCAGGGGCCCACGGCTACACCTTC.

The chain couples TRBV7-9 to TRBJ2-7, with D possibly matching TRBD2 (6 bases). Germline V gene sequence: CDR1 SEHNR, CDR2 FQNEAQ (reference sequence). V lost 5 bases, J lost 7 bases, and 18 bases lay in between. CDR3 length equals 14 residues. CDR3 sequence: CASSVPAEGLEQYF. In nucleotides, the CDR3 is TGTGCCAGCAGCGTCCCAGCGGAGGGGTTGGAGCAGTACTTC.

This clone was found once. The chain combines TRBV11-3 with TRBJ2-4, with D hard to call. The V gene lost 1 base and the J gene lost 9 bases, with 7 bases spanning the gap. CDR3 length: 12 residues. Germline assignment: CDR1 SGHNT and CDR2 YENEEA. CDR3 nucleotides: TGTGCCAGCAGCTTAGGTACGGGCATTCAGTACTTC. Its translation is CASSLGTGIQYF.

The sample holds one count of this clone. The rearrangement joins TRBV5-1 to TRBJ1-2, with TRBD1 matching over 10 bases. The germline V gene encodes CDR1 SGHRS and CDR2 YFSETQ. Trimming cost V 1 base and J 1 base; bases outside gene matches: 7. The CDR3 covers 17 residues. This CDR3 is CASSLWGQGSNNYGYTF. The DNA of the CDR3 is TGCGCCAGCAGCTTGTGGGGACAGGGGTCGAATAACTATGGCTACACCTTC.

The chain recombines TRBV5-1 with TRBJ2-7, with a possible D match to TRBD1 (5 bases). This CDR3 has 14 residues. V lost 2 bases to trimming and J lost 4 bases, with 13 bases between them. Germline CDR1 is SGHRS and CDR2 is YFSETQ. The DNA of the CDR3 is TGCGCCAGCAGCTTCAGGGTTCCGGATTACGAGCAGTACTTC. It specifies CASSFRVPDYEQYF.

This clone was recorded once. The chain uses TRBV2 and TRBJ1-2; D is uncertain. CDR3 length: 16 residues. The germline V and J ends were trimmed by 4 bases and 4 bases, with 19 bases remaining between them. CDR1 is SNHLY and CDR2 is FYNNEI in the germline V gene. The CDR3 coding sequence is TGTGCCAGCAGTGGAACCATTCCTAAGGGAGGCTATGGCTACACCTTC. Protein product: CASSGTIPKGGYGYTF.

The chain carries TRBV30 and TRBJ1-1; no firm D call. Trimming pared 2 bases from V and 2 bases from J, leaving 9 bases between. The CDR3 totals 13 residues. The germline CDR1 and CDR2 sequences are GTSNPN and SVGIG (reference sequence). The CDR3 region is CAWSTRGNTEAFF. The CDR3 coding sequence is TGTGCCTGGAGTACGCGGGGAAACACTGAAGCTTTCTTT.

V usage is TRBV18 and J usage is TRBJ2-1, with 10 bases aligning to TRBD2. The V and J ends lost 1 base and 7 bases, in that order; junction bases with no gene match: 7. There are 16 residues in the CDR3. CDR1 and CDR2 (germline): KGHSH, LQKENI. CDR3 sequence: CASSPRFSGGGNEQFF. DNA for the CDR3: TGTGCCAGCTCACCACGATTCAGCGGGGGGGGGAATGAGCAGTTCTTC.

The chain carries TRBV11-1 and TRBJ2-7, with 10 bases aligning to TRBD1. V trimming: 6 bases; J trimming: 6 bases; junction bases outside the gene matches: 11. CDR3 length: 15 amino acids. The V gene's germline CDR1 is SGHAT and CDR2 FQDESV (reference sequence). DNA for the CDR3: TGTGCCAGCAGACCCCCCACCGGGACAGGGGTCGAGCAGTACTTC. Translated, it gives CASRPPTGTGVEQYF.

This chain joins TRBV11-2 and TRBJ2-7; a weak D match, TRBD2 (5 bases). Germline V gives CDR1 SGHAT, CDR2 FQNNGV. The CDR3 is 14 residues long. V gave up 2 bases and J gave up 2 bases, with 10 bases separating them. CDR3 sequence reads: CASSLSRGTYEQYF. As DNA, the CDR3 is TGTGCCAGCAGCTTATCCCGGGGAACCTACGAGCAGTACTTC.

V and J are TRBV7-6 and TRBJ2-5; D is perhaps TRBD2 (5 bases). The germline gives CDR1 SGHVS, CDR2 FNYEAQ. V dropped 1 base and J dropped 4 bases, with 10 bases sitting between them. The CDR3 spans 14 residues. The CDR3 DNA sequence: TGTGCCAGCAGCTTAGGGACTGCCGTAGAGACCCAGTACTTC. Translated, it gives CASSLGTAVETQYF.

The chain carries TRBV9 and TRBJ2-2; D is ambiguous. Deletions cut 1 base from V and 7 bases from J, with 5 bases between. The CDR3 sequence is 12 residues long. Germline assignment: CDR1 SGDLS and CDR2 YYNGEE. The CDR3 DNA reads as TGTGCCAGCAGCGTAAACGGCGGGGAGCTGTTTTTT. Amino acids: CASSVNGGELFF.

In this sample, this clone turned up many times. The V call is TRBV2, the J call TRBJ1-1, with TRBD1 identical over 8 bases. This CDR3 has 14 amino acids. Germline V gene data show CDR1 as SNHLY and CDR2 as FYNNEI. V trimming: 5 bases; J trimming: 3 bases; junction bases outside the gene matches: 5. For the CDR3, the DNA is TGTGCCAGCAGTACCCAGGGGGCTTACACTGAAGCTTTCTTT. Its protein is CASSTQGAYTEAFF.

V gene TRBV12-3 or TRBV12-4 combines with J gene TRBJ1-3; no definite D call. The V end lost 4 bases, the J end lost 0 bases, and 4 bases lay between the germline ends. The CDR3 totals 13 residues. CDR3 amino acids: CASSSLSGNTIYF. CDR3 sequence (DNA): TGTGCCAGCAGTTCCCTCTCTGGAAACACCATATATTTT.

Many counts were recorded for this clone. The chain combines TRBV30 with TRBJ1-5; weak D call: TRBD1 (6 bases). Trimming left V 2 bases short and J 5 bases short, with 19 bases between. The CDR3 contains 16 residues. Per germline, CDR1 GTSNPN and CDR2 SVGIG (reference sequence). This chain's CDR3 is CAWSRGTTGSDQPQHF. The CDR3 bases are TGTGCCTGGAGTAGGGGGACAACAGGGAGCGATCAGCCCCAGCATTTT.

V usage is TRBV19 and J usage is TRBJ1-1; TRBD1 matches 9 bases. V shed 3 bases and J 3 bases; nucleotides not matched to a gene: 5. The CDR3 consists of 15 residues. Germline V gene lookup returns CDR1 LNHDA and CDR2 SQIVND (reference sequence). The CDR3 region is CASSISTGGHTEAFF. CDR3 coding DNA: TGTGCCAGTAGTATTTCAACAGGGGGCCACACTGAAGCTTTCTTT.